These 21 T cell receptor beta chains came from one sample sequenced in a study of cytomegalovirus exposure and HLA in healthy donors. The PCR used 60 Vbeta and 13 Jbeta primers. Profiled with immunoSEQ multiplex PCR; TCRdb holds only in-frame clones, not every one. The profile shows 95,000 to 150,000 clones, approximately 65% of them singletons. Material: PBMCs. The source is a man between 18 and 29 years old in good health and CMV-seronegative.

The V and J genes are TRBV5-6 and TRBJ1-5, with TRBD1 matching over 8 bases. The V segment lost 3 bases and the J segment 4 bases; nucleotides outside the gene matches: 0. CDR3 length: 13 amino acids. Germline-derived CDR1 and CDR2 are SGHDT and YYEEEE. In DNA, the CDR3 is TGTGCCAGCAGCTGGGACAGGAATCAGCCCCAGCATTTT. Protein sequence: CASSWDRNQPQHF.

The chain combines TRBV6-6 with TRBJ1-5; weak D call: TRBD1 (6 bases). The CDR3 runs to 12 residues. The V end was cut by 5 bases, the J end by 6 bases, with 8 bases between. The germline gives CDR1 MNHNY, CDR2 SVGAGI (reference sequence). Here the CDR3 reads CASSQGRQPQHF. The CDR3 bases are TGTGCCAGCAGTCAGGGGCGTCAGCCCCAGCATTTT.

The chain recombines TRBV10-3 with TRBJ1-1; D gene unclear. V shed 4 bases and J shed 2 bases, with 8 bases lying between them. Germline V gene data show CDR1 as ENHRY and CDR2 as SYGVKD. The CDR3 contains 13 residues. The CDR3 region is CAISGQTNTEAFF. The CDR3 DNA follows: TGTGCCATCAGTGGGCAGACTAACACTGAAGCTTTCTTT.

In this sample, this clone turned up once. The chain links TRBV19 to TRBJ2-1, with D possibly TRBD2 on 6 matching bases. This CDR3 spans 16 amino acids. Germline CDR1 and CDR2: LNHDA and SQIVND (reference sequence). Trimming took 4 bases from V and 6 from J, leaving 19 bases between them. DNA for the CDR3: TGTGCCAGTAGTACCCCGGCCCCCGCCGGGGGCAATGAGCAGTTCTTC. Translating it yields CASSTPAPAGGNEQFF. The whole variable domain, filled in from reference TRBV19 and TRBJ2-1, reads DGGITQSPKYLFRKEGQNVTLSCEQNLNHDAMYWYRQDPGQGLRLIYYSQIVNDFQKGDIAEGYSVSREKKESFPLTVTSAQKNPTAFYLCASSTPAPAGGNEQFFGPGTRLTVL.

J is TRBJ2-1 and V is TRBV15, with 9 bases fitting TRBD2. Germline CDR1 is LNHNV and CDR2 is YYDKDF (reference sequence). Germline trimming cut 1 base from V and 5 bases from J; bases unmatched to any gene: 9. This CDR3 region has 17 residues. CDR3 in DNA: TGTGCCACCAGCAGAGGAGGGGGGCGGGGGGGACACAATGAGCAGTTCTTC. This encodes CATSRGGGRGGHNEQFF.

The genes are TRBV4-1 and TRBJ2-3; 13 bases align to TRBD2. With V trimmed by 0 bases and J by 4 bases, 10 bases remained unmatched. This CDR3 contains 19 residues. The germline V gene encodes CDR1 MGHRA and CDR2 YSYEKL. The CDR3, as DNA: TGCGCCAGCAGCCAAGAACCCGCGGGACTAGCGGGGTTGGCAGATACGCAGTATTTT. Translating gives CASSQEPAGLAGLADTQYF.

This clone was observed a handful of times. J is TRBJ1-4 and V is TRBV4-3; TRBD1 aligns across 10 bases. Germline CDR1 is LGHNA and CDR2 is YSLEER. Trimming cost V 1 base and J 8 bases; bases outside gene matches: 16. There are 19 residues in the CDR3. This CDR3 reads CASSQGQGVTGGAVEKLFF. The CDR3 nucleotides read TGCGCCAGCAGCCAAGGCCAGGGGGTGACAGGGGGCGCAGTGGAAAAACTGTTTTTT.

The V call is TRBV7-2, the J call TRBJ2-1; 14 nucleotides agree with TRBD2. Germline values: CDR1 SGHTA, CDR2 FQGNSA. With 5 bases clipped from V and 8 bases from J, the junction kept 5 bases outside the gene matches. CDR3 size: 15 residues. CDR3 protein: CASSPGTSGSDEQFF. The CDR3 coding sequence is TGTGCCAGCAGCCCAGGGACTAGCGGGAGTGATGAGCAGTTCTTC.

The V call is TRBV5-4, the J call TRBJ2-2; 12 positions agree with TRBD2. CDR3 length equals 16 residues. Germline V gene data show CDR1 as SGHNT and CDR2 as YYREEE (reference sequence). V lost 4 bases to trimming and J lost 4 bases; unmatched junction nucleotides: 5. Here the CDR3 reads CASSRLAGDITGELFF. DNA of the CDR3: TGTGCCAGCAGCCGACTAGCGGGAGACATCACCGGGGAGCTGTTTTTT.

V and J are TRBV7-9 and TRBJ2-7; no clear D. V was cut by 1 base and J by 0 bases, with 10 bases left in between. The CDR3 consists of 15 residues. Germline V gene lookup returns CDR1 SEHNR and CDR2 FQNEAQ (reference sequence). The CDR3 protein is CASSLGPQNSYEQYF. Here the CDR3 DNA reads TGTGCCAGCAGCTTAGGGCCGCAAAACTCCTACGAGCAGTACTTC. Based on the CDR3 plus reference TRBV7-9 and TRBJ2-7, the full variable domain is DTGVSQNPRHKITKRGQNVTFRCDPISEHNRLYWYRQTLGQGPEFLTYFQNEAQLEKSRLLSDRFSAERPKGSFSTLEIQRTEQGDSAMYLCASSLGPQNSYEQYFGPGTRLTVT.

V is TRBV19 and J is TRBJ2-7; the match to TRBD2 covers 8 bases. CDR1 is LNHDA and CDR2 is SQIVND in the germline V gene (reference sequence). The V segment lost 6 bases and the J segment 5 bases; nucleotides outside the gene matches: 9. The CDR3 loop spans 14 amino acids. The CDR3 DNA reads TGTGCCAGTAGCAGAGGCGGGAGGACCAACGAGCAGTACTTC. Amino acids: CASSRGGRTNEQYF.

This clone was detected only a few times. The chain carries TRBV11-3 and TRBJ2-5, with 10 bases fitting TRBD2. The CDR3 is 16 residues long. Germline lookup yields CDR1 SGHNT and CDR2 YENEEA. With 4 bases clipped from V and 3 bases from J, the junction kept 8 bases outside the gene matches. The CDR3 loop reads CASSSRRAGGEETQYF. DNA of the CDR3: TGTGCCAGCAGCTCCCGAAGAGCGGGAGGGGAAGAGACCCAGTACTTC.

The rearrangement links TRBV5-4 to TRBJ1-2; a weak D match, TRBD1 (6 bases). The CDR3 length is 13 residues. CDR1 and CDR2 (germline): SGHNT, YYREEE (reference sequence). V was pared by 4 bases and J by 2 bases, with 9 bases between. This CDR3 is CASSPDRNYGYTF. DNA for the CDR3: TGTGCCAGCAGCCCCGACAGGAACTATGGCTACACCTTC.

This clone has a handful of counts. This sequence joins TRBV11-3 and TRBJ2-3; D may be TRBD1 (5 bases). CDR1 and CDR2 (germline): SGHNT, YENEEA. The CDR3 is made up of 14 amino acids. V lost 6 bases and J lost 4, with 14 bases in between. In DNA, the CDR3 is TGTGCCAGCAGTCTAGGGGTGGGTCCAGATACGCAGTATTTT. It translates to CASSLGVGPDTQYF.

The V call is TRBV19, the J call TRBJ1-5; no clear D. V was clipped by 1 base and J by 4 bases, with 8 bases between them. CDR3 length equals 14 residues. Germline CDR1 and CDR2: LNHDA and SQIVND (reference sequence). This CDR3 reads CASSIGEGNQPQHF. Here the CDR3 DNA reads TGTGCCAGTAGTATAGGGGAGGGTAATCAGCCCCAGCATTTT.

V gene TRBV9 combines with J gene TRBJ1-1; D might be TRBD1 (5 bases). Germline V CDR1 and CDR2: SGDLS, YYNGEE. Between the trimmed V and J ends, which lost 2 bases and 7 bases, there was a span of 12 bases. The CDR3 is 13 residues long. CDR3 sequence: CASSVGGLGEAFF. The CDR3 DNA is TGTGCCAGCAGCGTTGGGGGACTTGGTGAAGCTTTCTTT. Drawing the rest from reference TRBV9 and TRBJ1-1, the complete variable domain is DSGVTQTPKHLITATGQRVTLRCSPRSGDLSVYWYQQSLDQGLQFLIQYYNGEERAKGNILERFSAQQFPDLHSELNLSSLELGDSALYFCASSVGGLGEAFFGQGTRLTVV.

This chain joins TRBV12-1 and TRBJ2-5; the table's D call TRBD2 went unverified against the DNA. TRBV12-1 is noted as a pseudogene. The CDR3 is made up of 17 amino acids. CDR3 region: CASSFDMRGPGKETQYF. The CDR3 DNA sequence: TGTGCCAGCAGCTTTGATATGCGGGGCCCTGGGAAAGAGACCCAGTACTTC.

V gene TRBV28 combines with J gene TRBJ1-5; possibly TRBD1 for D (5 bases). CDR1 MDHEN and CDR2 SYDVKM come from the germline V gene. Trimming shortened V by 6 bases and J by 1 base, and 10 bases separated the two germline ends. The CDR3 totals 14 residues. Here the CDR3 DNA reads TGTGCCAGCAGGGGGGGAGGAAGCAATCAGCCCCAGCATTTT. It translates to CASRGGGSNQPQHF.

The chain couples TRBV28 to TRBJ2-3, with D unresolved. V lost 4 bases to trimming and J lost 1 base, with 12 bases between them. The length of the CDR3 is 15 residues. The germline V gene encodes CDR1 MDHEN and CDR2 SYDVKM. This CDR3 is CASSSSATGTDTQYF. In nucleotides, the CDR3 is TGTGCCAGCAGTTCCTCCGCGACTGGCACAGATACGCAGTATTTT.

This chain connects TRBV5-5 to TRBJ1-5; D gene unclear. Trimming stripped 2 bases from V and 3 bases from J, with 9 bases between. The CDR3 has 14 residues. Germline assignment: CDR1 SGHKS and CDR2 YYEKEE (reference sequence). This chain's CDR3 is CASSLTASNQPQHF. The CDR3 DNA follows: TGTGCCAGCAGCTTAACAGCCTCCAATCAGCCCCAGCATTTT.

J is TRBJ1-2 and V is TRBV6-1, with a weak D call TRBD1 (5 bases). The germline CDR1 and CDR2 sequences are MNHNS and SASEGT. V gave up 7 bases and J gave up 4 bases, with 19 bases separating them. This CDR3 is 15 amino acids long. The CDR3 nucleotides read TGTGCCAGCACTAAGAATGGCGGGGGGAGCTATGGCTACACCTTC. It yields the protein CASTKNGGGSYGYTF.